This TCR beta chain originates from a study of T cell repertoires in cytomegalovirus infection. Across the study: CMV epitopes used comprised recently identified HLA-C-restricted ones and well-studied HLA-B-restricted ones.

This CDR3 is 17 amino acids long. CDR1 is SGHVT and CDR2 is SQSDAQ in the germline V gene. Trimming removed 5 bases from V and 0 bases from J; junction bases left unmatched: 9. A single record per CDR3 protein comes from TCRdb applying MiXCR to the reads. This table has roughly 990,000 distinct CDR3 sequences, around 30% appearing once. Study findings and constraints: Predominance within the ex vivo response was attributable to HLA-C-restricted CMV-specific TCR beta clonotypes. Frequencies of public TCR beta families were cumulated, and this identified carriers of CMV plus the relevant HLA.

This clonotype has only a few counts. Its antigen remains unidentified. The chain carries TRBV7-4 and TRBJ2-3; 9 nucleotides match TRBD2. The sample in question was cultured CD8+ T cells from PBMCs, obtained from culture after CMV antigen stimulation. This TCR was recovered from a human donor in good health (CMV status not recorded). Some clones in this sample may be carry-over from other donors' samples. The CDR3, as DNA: TGTGCCAGCAGCCCAAAGGCTAGCGGGGAGAGCACAGATACGCAGTATTTT. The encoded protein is CASSPKASGESTDTQYF.